The table lists the clone carrying this T cell receptor (beta chain) with a few counts. Amplification of TCR beta used genomic DNA extracted from peripheral blood. J gave up 5 bases and V 0 bases, and 11 bases lay outside the gene matches. CDR3 size: 17 residues. The germline CDR1 and CDR2 sequences are LNHNV and YYDKDF (reference sequence). This sample is drawn from a study of T cell repertoires in aging, cancer and after chemotherapy. TRB rearrangements spanning V, D and J were amplified using mixed TRB-A/B primers. TCRdb passed the multiplex PCR reads through MiXCR, listing each CDR3 protein once. The sample includes about 9,200 distinct CDR3 sequences, under 40% seen only once; the top ten take 6.5% to 9%.

This sequence originates from a human donor in good health. The sequenced sample consisted of blood. The V gene is TRBV15, the J gene TRBJ2-7, with 9 bases identical to TRBD1. The CDR3 region is CATSRDRWGTGWDEQYF. CDR3 nucleotide sequence: TGTGCCACCAGCAGAGATAGGTGGGGGACAGGGTGGGACGAGCAGTACTTC.